This T cell receptor beta chain was sequenced during a study of OX40 agonist ivuxolimab in advanced cancers. CDR1 and CDR2 from the germline V gene are ENHRY and SYGVKD. There are 15 residues in the CDR3. Sequenced by immunoSEQ multiplex PCR; TCRdb stores in-frame clones only, minus some. Of approximately 60,000 clones listed, over 80% are singletons. To note about this clone: What it recognizes is unknown.

Study findings and constraints: On average, a greater number of expanded clones characterised CD8+ T cells relative to CD4+.

The gene calls are TRBV10-3 and TRBJ2-5; 11 positions match TRBD1. The J call may be faulty, since TRBJ2-7 better matches the DNA end. The source material was CD4+ or CD8+ T cells sorted from blood, sampled in a trial of the OX40 agonist ivuxolimab. This receptor was identified in an adult with an advanced solid tumor such as melanoma, head and neck, liver or kidney cancer. The CDR3 here is CAISESGQGAYEQYF. The DNA of the CDR3 is TGTGCCATCAGTGAGTCGGGACAGGGGGCCTACGAGCAGTACTTC.